The 30 T cell receptor beta chains listed next were all sequenced from one sample in a study of CD8 T cells in Susac syndrome. After extraction with the RNeasy kit, roughly 0.45 to 1 ug of the RNA was reverse transcribed using random hexamers. TCRdb reanalysed the immunoSEQ multiplex PCR reads using MiXCR and keeps one entry per CDR3 protein. The table lists some 60,000 distinct CDR3 sequences, 90% to 95% of them singletons. Sequencing was performed on CD8+ T cells from PBMCs. These receptors came from a human donor in good health.

In this sample, this clonotype turned up once. V gene TRBV7-6 combines with J gene TRBJ1-1; a possible D gene is TRBD1 (5 bases). The CDR3 covers 13 residues. CDR1 and CDR2 from the germline V gene are SGHVS and FNYEAQ. The germline V and J ends were trimmed by 1 base and 6 bases, with 9 bases remaining between them. The chain's CDR3 is CASSLGGVSEAFF. CDR3 bases: TGTGCCAGCAGCTTAGGGGGGGTCTCTGAAGCTTTCTTT. Supplemented by reference TRBV7-6 and TRBJ1-1, the full variable domain reads GAGVSQSPRYKVTKRGQDVALRCDPISGHVSLYWYRQALGQGPEFLTYFNYEAQQDKSGLPNDRFSAERPEGSISTLTIQRTEQRDSAMYRCASSLGGVSEAFFGQGTRLTVV.

V gene TRBV11-2 combines with J gene TRBJ2-3, with D possibly matching TRBD1 (6 bases). V shed 4 bases and J shed 1 base, with 9 bases lying between them. Germline V gene lookup returns CDR1 SGHAT and CDR2 FQNNGV. CDR3 size: 14 residues. In DNA form, the CDR3 reads TGTGCCAGCAGCTGGGACACAGGCACAGATACGCAGTATTTT. Translation gives CASSWDTGTDTQYF.

J is TRBJ1-1 and V is TRBV7-2; a possible D gene is TRBD1 (5 bases). V gave up 0 bases and J gave up 4 bases, with 9 bases separating them. The CDR3 is 14 residues long. Germline CDR1 SGHTA, CDR2 FQGNSA. The CDR3: CASSLAGGGTEAFF. CDR3 DNA: TGTGCCAGCAGCTTAGCGGGGGGAGGCACTGAAGCTTTCTTT.

The V gene is TRBV6-6, the J gene TRBJ2-1; 10 bases line up with TRBD2. CDR3 length equals 15 residues. Germline trimming cut 4 bases from V and 8 bases from J; bases unmatched to any gene: 8. CDR1 is MNHNY, CDR2 SVGAGI, per germline (reference sequence). The CDR3 coding sequence is TGTGCCAGCAGTTGGGCTAGCGGGGGCCAGGATGAGCAGTTCTTC. Protein sequence: CASSWASGGQDEQFF.

The gene calls are TRBV30 and TRBJ2-7, with D possibly TRBD2 on 6 matching bases. Trimming left V 5 bases short and J 4 bases short, with 21 bases between. This CDR3 is 15 amino acids long. Germline CDR1 reads GTSNPN; CDR2 reads SVGIG (reference sequence). CDR3 protein: CAWADGRLRSYEQYF. The DNA of the CDR3 is TGTGCCTGGGCCGACGGGAGACTCAGATCTTACGAGCAGTACTTC.

This clonotype was detected only once. V and J are TRBV7-2 and TRBJ2-6; TRBD2 agrees at 8 bases. The CDR3 runs 16 residues. With 5 bases clipped from V and 0 bases from J, the junction kept 3 bases outside the gene matches. Germline loops: CDR1 SGHTA, CDR2 FQGNSA. The CDR3 reads CASSPTSGSGANVLTF. The CDR3, as DNA: TGTGCCAGCAGCCCTACTAGCGGCTCTGGGGCCAACGTCCTGACTTTC.

The count of this clonotype is one. The rearrangement uses TRBV19 and TRBJ2-1; weak D call: TRBD1 (5 bases). The CDR3 is 14 amino acids. Germline lookup yields CDR1 LNHDA and CDR2 SQIVND (reference sequence). V was clipped by 7 bases and J by 5 bases, with 15 bases between them. The CDR3 is CASKGWAINNEQFF. For the CDR3, the DNA is TGTGCCAGTAAGGGGTGGGCCATCAACAATGAGCAGTTCTTC.

The chain is built from TRBV5-1 and TRBJ2-2, with a tentative D call TRBD1 (6 bases). In germline, CDR1 is SGHRS, CDR2 YFSETQ. With 3 bases removed from V and 11 bases from J, the gap between germline ends came to 11 bases. The length of the CDR3 is 12 residues. The chain's CDR3 is CASSWSGTELFF. The CDR3 DNA reads as TGCGCCAGCAGCTGGTCCGGGACAGAGCTGTTTTTT.

This clonotype has more than one count but fewer than ten. J is TRBJ1-1 and V is TRBV6-1, with D perhaps TRBD1 (6 bases). Germline values: CDR1 MNHNS, CDR2 SASEGT. V lost 7 bases and J lost 5, with 17 bases in between. The CDR3 covers 14 residues. CDR3: CASTKVGAPTEAFF. The CDR3 DNA follows: TGTGCCAGCACTAAGGTGGGGGCGCCAACTGAAGCTTTCTTT.

Here the CDR3 DNA reads TGTGCCAGCAGTTCCCAGCAATCGATTACCGCAGGGCCCTACGAGCAGTACTTC. Translation: CASSSQQSITAGPYEQYF. This chain links TRBV27 with TRBJ2-7; D perhaps matches TRBD1 (5 bases). CDR3 length: 18 residues. V dropped 4 bases and J dropped 2 bases, with 24 bases sitting between them. CDR1 is MNHEY, CDR2 SMNVEV, per germline (reference sequence).

This clonotype occurred once. This chain joins TRBV19 and TRBJ1-5; 7 bases are shared with TRBD1. The J segment lost 1 base and the V segment lost 6 bases, leaving 6 bases of the junction unmatched. The V gene's germline CDR1 is LNHDA and CDR2 SQIVND (reference sequence). The CDR3 extends over 15 amino acids. CDR3 amino acids: CASRQGGGSNQPQHF. The CDR3 DNA sequence: TGTGCCAGTAGGCAAGGGGGCGGCAGCAATCAGCCCCAGCATTTT.

V usage is TRBV12-3 or TRBV12-4 and J usage is TRBJ2-1; 12 bases match TRBD2. This CDR3 has 16 amino acids. The trim removed 6 bases at V and 8 bases at J, leaving 11 bases unmatched. CDR3 nucleotides: TGTGCCAGCAGCCCTACCCTAGCGGGGGGGCGCGATGAGCAGTTCTTC. Its protein is CASSPTLAGGRDEQFF.

J is TRBJ2-7 and V is TRBV7-9; D assignment may be TRBD1 or TRBD2 (6 bases each). The CDR3 consists of 12 residues. V was clipped by 8 bases and J by 5 bases, with 13 bases between them. Germline CDR1 reads SEHNR; CDR2 reads FQNEAQ (reference sequence). DNA for the CDR3: TGTGCCAGCGAGGGGGGTCGGGACGAGCAGTACTTC. Translated, it gives CASEGGRDEQYF.

The chain links TRBV7-9 to TRBJ2-3; TRBD2 might be the D (6 bases). CDR3 length: 12 residues. Germline V gene data show CDR1 as SEHNR and CDR2 as FQNEAQ (reference sequence). The CDR3 DNA reads as TGTGCTGGCGGGGCCGACACAGATACGCAGTATTTT. As protein: CAGGADTDTQYF.

This chain links TRBV30 with TRBJ2-7, with D unresolved. Trimming took 0 bases from V and 2 from J, leaving 8 bases between them. CDR3 length: 13 amino acids. From germline, CDR1 is GTSNPN and CDR2 SVGIG (reference sequence). The CDR3 reads CAWSVKITYEQYF. In nucleotides, the CDR3 is TGTGCCTGGAGTGTCAAGATCACCTACGAGCAGTACTTC.

The chain combines TRBV5-1 with TRBJ2-5; 9 positions agree with TRBD1. Per germline, CDR1 SGHRS and CDR2 YFSETQ. The CDR3 runs to 16 residues. The V and J ends lost 5 bases and 1 base, in that order; junction bases with no gene match: 9. Written as DNA, the CDR3 is TGCGCCAGCAGGAAGACAGGGGGGCTCGTCCAAGAGACCCAGTACTTC. Translation: CASRKTGGLVQETQYF.

This rearrangement joins TRBV25-1 to TRBJ2-5, with D perhaps TRBD2 (6 bases). CDR3 length: 15 residues. The germline gives CDR1 MGHDK, CDR2 SYGVNS. Trimming shortened V by 1 base and J by 2 bases, and 11 bases separated the two germline ends. CDR3 in amino acids: CASSESGGDQETQYF. In DNA form, the CDR3 reads TGTGCCAGCAGTGAATCCGGCGGGGATCAAGAGACCCAGTACTTC.

V is TRBV6-2 or TRBV6-3 and J is TRBJ2-1; 7 bases agree with TRBD1. Germline values: CDR1 MNHEY, CDR2 SVGEGT. V gave up 3 bases and J gave up 1 base; unmatched junction bases: 6. The CDR3 has 16 residues. The CDR3, as DNA: TGTGCCAGCAGTTATGATAGGGACAGATCCTACAATGAGCAGTTCTTC. Translated: CASSYDRDRSYNEQFF.

The chain couples TRBV10-2 to TRBJ2-3; TRBD1 matches at 7 bases. The germline gives CDR1 WSHSY, CDR2 SAAADI. This CDR3 is built from 15 residues. The V and J ends lost 0 bases and 3 bases, in that order; junction bases with no gene match: 3. The CDR3 is CASSESRDSTDTQYF. The CDR3 DNA sequence: TGCGCCAGCAGTGAGTCAAGGGACAGTACAGATACGCAGTATTTT.

The chain carries TRBV5-1 and TRBJ2-7, with TRBD2 identical over 7 bases. V was clipped by 5 bases and J by 2 bases; unmatched bases: 7. The CDR3 has 14 amino acids. The germline gives CDR1 SGHRS, CDR2 YFSETQ. The CDR3 DNA reads as TGCGCCAGCAGAGATCTAGCGGAAACCTACGAGCAGTACTTC. Encoded protein: CASRDLAETYEQYF.

The rearrangement links TRBV4-3 to TRBJ2-1; D remains ambiguous. The CDR3 totals 14 residues. CDR1 is LGHNA and CDR2 is YSLEER in the germline V gene. Deletions cut 1 base from V and 5 bases from J, with 9 bases between. The CDR3 loop reads CASSQATSHNEQFF. CDR3 sequence (DNA): TGCGCCAGCAGCCAAGCCACGTCCCACAATGAGCAGTTCTTC.

Only a few counts were recorded for this clonotype. The rearrangement joins TRBV6-4 to TRBJ2-3; TRBD2 agrees at 10 bases. Trimming at V came to 4 bases and at J to 3 bases, leaving 1 base not matched to a gene. This CDR3 has 14 amino acids. Germline V gene data show CDR1 as MRHNA and CDR2 as SNTAGT. The CDR3 DNA follows: TGTGCCAGCAGTGCAGCGGGGGGGACAGATACGCAGTATTTT. Translating gives CASSAAGGTDTQYF.

The chain combines TRBV10-3 with TRBJ2-7; perhaps TRBD1 as D (6 bases). V lost 7 bases to trimming and J lost 0 bases, with 7 bases between them. The CDR3 loop spans 12 amino acids. Germline CDR1 reads ENHRY; CDR2 reads SYGVKD. CDR3 loop: CAITGDSYEQYF. CDR3 in DNA: TGTGCCATCACAGGGGACTCCTACGAGCAGTACTTC.

The chain links TRBV3-1 to TRBJ2-1; D is unclear. The CDR3 is 13 amino acids. Germline V gene lookup returns CDR1 LGHDT and CDR2 YNNKEL (reference sequence). V dropped 0 bases and J dropped 3 bases, with 3 bases sitting between them. CDR3 in DNA: TGTGCCAGCAGCCAAGATCTCTACAATGAGCAGTTCTTC. Translating gives CASSQDLYNEQFF.

The chain joins TRBV7-9 to TRBJ2-5, with no clear D. CDR3 length: 12 amino acids. V lost 6 bases and J lost 4, with 9 bases in between. Germline V gives CDR1 SEHNR, CDR2 FQNEAQ (reference sequence). CDR3 nucleotide sequence: TGTGCCAGCAGATTTTTTGGAGAGACCCAGTACTTC. Translation: CASRFFGETQYF. The full variable domain, rest sourced from reference TRBV7-9 and TRBJ2-5, is DTGVSQNPRHKITKRGQNVTFRCDPISEHNRLYWYRQTLGQGPEFLTYFQNEAQLEKSRLLSDRFSAERPKGSFSTLEIQRTEQGDSAMYLCASRFFGETQYFGPGTRLLVL.

This rearrangement joins TRBV6-1 to TRBJ2-1; 13 nucleotides line up with TRBD2. Germline V gives CDR1 MNHNS, CDR2 SASEGT. The CDR3 runs 16 residues. J gave up 8 bases and V 1 base, and 5 bases lay outside the gene matches. The CDR3 loop reads CASSEGWGLAGYEQFF. The CDR3 DNA sequence: TGTGCCAGCAGTGAAGGTTGGGGACTAGCGGGGTATGAGCAGTTCTTC.

V is TRBV15 and J is TRBJ2-2, with D possibly being TRBD1 or TRBD2 (6 bases each). V lost 9 bases and J 4 bases, leaving 18 bases between the germline ends. The CDR3 runs to 15 residues. Germline values: CDR1 LNHNV, CDR2 YYDKDF (reference sequence). This CDR3 reads CATGVRGALTGELFF. The CDR3 DNA sequence: TGTGCCACTGGAGTGAGGGGGGCTCTCACCGGGGAGCTGTTTTTT.

The chain couples TRBV28 to TRBJ2-2; possibly TRBD1 for D (6 bases). The CDR3 is 16 amino acids. Per germline, CDR1 MDHEN and CDR2 SYDVKM. Trimming took 3 bases from V and 4 from J, leaving 15 bases between them. This CDR3 is CASSFGTPSGTGELFF. The CDR3 DNA sequence: TGTGCCAGCAGTTTCGGGACACCGTCGGGCACCGGGGAGCTGTTTTTT.

The rearrangement links TRBV7-3 to TRBJ2-6, with D uncertain. V gave up 4 bases and J gave up 0 bases, with 10 bases separating them. The length of the CDR3 is 16 residues. Germline CDR1 and CDR2: SGHTA and FQGTGA. CDR3 region: CASSSSGSSGANVLTF. As DNA, the CDR3 is TGTGCCAGCAGCTCCTCAGGTAGCTCTGGGGCCAACGTCCTGACTTTC. Variable domain in full (rest from reference TRBV7-3 and TRBJ2-6): GAGVSQTPSNKVTEKGKYVELRCDPISGHTALYWYRQSLGQGPEFLIYFQGTGAADDSGLPNDRFFAVRPEGSVSTLKIQRTERGDSAVYLCASSSSGSSGANVLTFGAGSRLTVL.

The chain combines TRBV29-1 with TRBJ2-1; D is unclear. V was cut by 3 bases and J by 3 bases, with 9 bases left in between. This CDR3 is built from 13 residues. Germline V gene sequence: CDR1 SQVTM, CDR2 ANQGSEA. CDR3 residues: CSVDKADYNEQFF. The CDR3 nucleotides are TGCAGCGTTGATAAGGCCGACTACAATGAGCAGTTCTTC.